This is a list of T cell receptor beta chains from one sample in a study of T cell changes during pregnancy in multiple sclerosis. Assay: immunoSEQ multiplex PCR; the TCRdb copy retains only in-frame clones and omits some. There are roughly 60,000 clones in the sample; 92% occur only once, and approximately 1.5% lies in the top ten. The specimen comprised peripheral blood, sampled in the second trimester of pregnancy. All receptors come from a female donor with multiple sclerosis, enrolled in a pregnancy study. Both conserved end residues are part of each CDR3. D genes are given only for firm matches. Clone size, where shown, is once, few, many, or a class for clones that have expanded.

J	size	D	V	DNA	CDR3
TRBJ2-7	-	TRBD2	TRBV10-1	TGCGCCAGCAGTGAGGGACTAGCGGGAGGCTACGAGCAGTACTTC	CASSEGLAGGYEQYF
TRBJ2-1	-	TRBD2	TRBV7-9	TGTGCCAGCAGCTCGGGCCTTTGGGGGGGGACCTACAATGAGCAGTTCTTC	CASSSGLWGGTYNEQFF
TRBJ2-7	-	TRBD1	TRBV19	TGTGCCAGTAGTACCTACTGGGGACAGGGCTACGAGCAGTACTTC	CASSTYWGQGYEQYF
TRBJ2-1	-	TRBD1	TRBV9	TGTGCCAGCAGCGTGGGACAGGGGGGGAATGAGCAGTTCTTC	CASSVGQGGNEQFF
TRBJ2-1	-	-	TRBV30	TGTGCCTGGAGGGCATACAATGAGCAGTTCTTC	CAWRAYNEQFF
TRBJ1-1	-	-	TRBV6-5	TGTGCCAGCAGTTACACTTCGTCGAACACTGAAGCTTTCTTT	CASSYTSSNTEAFF
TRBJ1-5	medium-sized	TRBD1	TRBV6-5	TGTGCCAGCAGTCCCCGGGACAGGGAGAATCAGCCCCAGCATTTT	CASSPRDRENQPQHF
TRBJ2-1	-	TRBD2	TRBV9	TGTGCCAGCAGCGGTTTAGCGGGAGGGTCCTACAATGAGCAGTTCTTC	CASSGLAGGSYNEQFF
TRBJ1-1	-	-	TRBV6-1	TGTGCCAGCAGCCTCAGGGAACGGCCGGGCACTGAAGCTTTCTTT	CASSLRERPGTEAFF
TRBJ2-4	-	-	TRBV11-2	TGTGCCAGCAGCCACATCTCGGACATTTTAGCCAAAAACATTCAGTACTTC	CASSHISDILAKNIQYF
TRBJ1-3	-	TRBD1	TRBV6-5	TGTGCCAGCAGTTACTCTGGACAGGGCTCTGGAAACACCATATATTTT	CASSYSGQGSGNTIYF
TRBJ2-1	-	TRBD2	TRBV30	TGTGCCTGGACTAGCGGGAGAAGAATCGGCCCCTCAAGAGGGTACAATGAGCAGTTCTTC	CAWTSGRRIGPSRGYNEQFF
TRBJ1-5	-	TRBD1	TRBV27	TGTGCCAGCAGGGTCCGGGACAGGGGAACAAATCAGCCCCAGCATTTT	CASRVRDRGTNQPQHF
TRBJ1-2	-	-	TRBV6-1	TGTGCCAGCAGTATCCTGGGGGGTGATTGGTATGGCTACACCTTC	CASSILGGDWYGYTF
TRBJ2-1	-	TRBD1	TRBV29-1	TGCAGCGTTGAAGATCCAGGGACAGGGGCATACAATGAGCAGTTCTTC	CSVEDPGTGAYNEQFF
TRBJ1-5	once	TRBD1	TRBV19	TGTGCCAGTAGTATAAGACAGGGAAGTCAGCCCCAGCATTTT	CASSIRQGSQPQHF
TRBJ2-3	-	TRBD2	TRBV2	TGTGCCAGCACTGTTAGAGCGGGGCCCACAGATACGCAGTATTTT	CASTVRAGPTDTQYF
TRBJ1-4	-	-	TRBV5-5	TGTGCCAGCAGCTTGGTAACCCGGGGTAGCGATGAAAAACTGTTTTTT	CASSLVTRGSDEKLFF
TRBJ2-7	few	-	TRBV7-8	TGTGCCAGCAGCTTAGCAGCCGGGAACTCCTACGAGCAGTACTTC	CASSLAAGNSYEQYF
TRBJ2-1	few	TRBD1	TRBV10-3	TGTGCCATCAGTGATGCTCAGGGGGCGCTGAATGAGCAGTTCTTC	CAISDAQGALNEQFF
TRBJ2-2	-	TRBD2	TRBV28	TGTGCCAGCAGTGTGACTAGCGCGAACACCGGGGAGCTGTTTTTT	CASSVTSANTGELFF
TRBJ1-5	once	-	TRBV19	TGTGCCAGTAGTTTCCAGGGAGGGACTCAGCCCCAGCATTTT	CASSFQGGTQPQHF
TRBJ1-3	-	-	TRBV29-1	TGCAGCGTTGACGCCCCCGGGAACACCATATATTTT	CSVDAPGNTIYF
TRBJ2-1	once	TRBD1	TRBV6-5	TGTGCCAGCAGTTTCGTAGCAGGGGGCAATGAGCAGTTCTTC	CASSFVAGGNEQFF
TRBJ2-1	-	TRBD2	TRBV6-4	TGTGCCAGCAGTGACTCGGGACTAGCGGCCAATGAGCAGTTCTTC	CASSDSGLAANEQFF
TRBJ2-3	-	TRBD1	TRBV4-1	TGCGCCAGCAGCCAAACAGGGGCGGCTCGCACAGATACGCAGTATTTT	CASSQTGAARTDTQYF
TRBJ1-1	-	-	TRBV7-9	TGTGCCAGCAGCTTACAGCGGGACACTGAAGCTTTCTTT	CASSLQRDTEAFF
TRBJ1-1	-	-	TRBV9	TGTGCCAGCAGCGTAGGTGGTCGGACTGAAGCTTTCTTT	CASSVGGRTEAFF
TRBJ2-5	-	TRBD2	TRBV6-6	TGTGCCAGCAACCGACTAGCGGGAGTTCTTGAGACCCAGTACTTC	CASNRLAGVLETQYF
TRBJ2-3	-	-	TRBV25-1	TGTGCCAGCAGTCTAGCCGCCCCGGGCGGAGATACGCAGTATTTT	CASSLAAPGGDTQYF
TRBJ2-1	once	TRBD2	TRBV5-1	TGCGCCAGCAGCCTGGGACTAGCGGGCCACAATGAGCAGTTCTTC	CASSLGLAGHNEQFF
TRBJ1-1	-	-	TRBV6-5	TGTGCCAGCAGCAGACGAGGGGGGGGGACTGAAGCTTTCTTT	CASSRRGGGTEAFF
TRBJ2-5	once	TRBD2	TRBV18	TGTGCCAGCTCACTACGGGGGGTACAAGAGACCCAGTACTTC	CASSLRGVQETQYF
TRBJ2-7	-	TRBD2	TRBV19	TGTGCCAGTAGTATCAGCGGGAGGGCCGCCGAGCAGTACTTC	CASSISGRAAEQYF
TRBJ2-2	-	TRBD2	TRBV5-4	TGTGCCAGCAGCGCGTCGGGGACTAGCGGGAGGCACACCGGGGAGCTGTTTTTT	CASSASGTSGRHTGELFF
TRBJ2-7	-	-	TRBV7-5	TGTGTCAGACCGAGATACACTACGAGGGAGTACTTC	CVRPRYTTREYF
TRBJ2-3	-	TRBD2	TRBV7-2	TGTGCCAGCAGCTCCTCCGGGACTAGCGCTGATACGCAGTATTTT	CASSSSGTSADTQYF
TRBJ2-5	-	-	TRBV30	TGTGCCTGGAGTGTAGGGGATATCGGAACCCAGTACTTC	CAWSVGDIGTQYF
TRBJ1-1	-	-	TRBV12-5	TGTGCTAGTGGTTTAAATCTGTGGAACACTGAAGCTTTCTTT	CASGLNLWNTEAFF
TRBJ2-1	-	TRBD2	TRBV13	TGTGCCAGCAGCCTCCGGGGTAGCGGGAGATCTCCCGACAATGAGCAGTTCTTC	CASSLRGSGRSPDNEQFF
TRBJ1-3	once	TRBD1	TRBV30	TGTGCCTGGAGTGTACGATGGGACAGAAACTCTGGAAACACCATATATTTT	CAWSVRWDRNSGNTIYF
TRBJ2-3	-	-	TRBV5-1	TGCGCCAGCAGCCCCCGCGGGGTGGGGACAGATACGCAGTATTTT	CASSPRGVGTDTQYF
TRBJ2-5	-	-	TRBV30	TGTGCCTGGAGGAGGGAGAATCTTGAAGCGGAGACCCAGTACTTC	CAWRRENLEAETQYF
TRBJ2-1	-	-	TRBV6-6	TGTGCCAGCAGTAAGGACTTAGGGCCGTCCTACAATGAGCAGTTCTTC	CASSKDLGPSYNEQFF
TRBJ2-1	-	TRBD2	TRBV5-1	TGCGCCAGCAGCTTGGCCGGGCAGGGAGGGTACAATGAGCAGTTCTTC	CASSLAGQGGYNEQFF
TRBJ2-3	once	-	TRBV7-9	TGTGCCAGCAGCCCTAATAGCGGTCCTAGCACAGATACGCAGTATTTT	CASSPNSGPSTDTQYF
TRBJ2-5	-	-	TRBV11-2	TGTGCCAGCAGCTTCTTTCCCCGCTACTCCCAAGAGACCCAGTACTTC	CASSFFPRYSQETQYF
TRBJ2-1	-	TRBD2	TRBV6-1	TGTGCCAGCAGTGACGCTGTAGAGACTAGCCCCAATGAGCAGTTCTTC	CASSDAVETSPNEQFF
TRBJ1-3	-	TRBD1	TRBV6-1	TGTGCCAGCAGTGAAGTAAGGGGGCGAGGTGGAAACACCATATATTTT	CASSEVRGRGGNTIYF
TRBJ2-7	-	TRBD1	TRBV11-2	TGTGCCAGCAGCTTAGGAGGGACAGGGACCTACGAGCAGTACTTC	CASSLGGTGTYEQYF
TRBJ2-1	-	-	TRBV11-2	TGTGCCAGCAGCTATCAGACTAGCTCCTACAATGAGCAGTTCTTC	CASSYQTSSYNEQFF
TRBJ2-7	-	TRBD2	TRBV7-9	TGTGCCAGCAGCCTGTCGGGGGGGGAGTACGAGCAGTACTTC	CASSLSGGEYEQYF
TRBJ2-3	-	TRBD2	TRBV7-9	TGTGCCAGCAGCCCGCCGGGACTAGCGGGAGTAACAGATACGCAGTATTTT	CASSPPGLAGVTDTQYF
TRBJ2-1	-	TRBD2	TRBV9	TGTGCCAGCAGCGTAGGACTAGCGGAGAGCTCCTACAATGAGCAGTTCTTC	CASSVGLAESSYNEQFF